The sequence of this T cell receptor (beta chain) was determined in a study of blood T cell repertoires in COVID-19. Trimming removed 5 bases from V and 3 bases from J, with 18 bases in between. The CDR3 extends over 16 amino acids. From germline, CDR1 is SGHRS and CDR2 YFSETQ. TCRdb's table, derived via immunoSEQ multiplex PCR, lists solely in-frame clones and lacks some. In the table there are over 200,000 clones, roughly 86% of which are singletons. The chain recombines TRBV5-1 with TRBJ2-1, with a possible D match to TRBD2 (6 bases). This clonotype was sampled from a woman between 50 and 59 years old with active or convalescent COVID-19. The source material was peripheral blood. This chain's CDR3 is CASSLGGMGNYNEQFF. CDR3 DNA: TGCGCCAGCAGTTTAGGCGGGATGGGGAACTACAATGAGCAGTTCTTC.